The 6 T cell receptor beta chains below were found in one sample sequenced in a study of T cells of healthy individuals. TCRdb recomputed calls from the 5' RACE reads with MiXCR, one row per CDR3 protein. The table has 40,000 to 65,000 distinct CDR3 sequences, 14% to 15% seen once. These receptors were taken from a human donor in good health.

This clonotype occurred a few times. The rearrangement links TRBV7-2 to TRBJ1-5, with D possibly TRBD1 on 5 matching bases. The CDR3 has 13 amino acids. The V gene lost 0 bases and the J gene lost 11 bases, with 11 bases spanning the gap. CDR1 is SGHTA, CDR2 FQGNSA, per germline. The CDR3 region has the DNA TGTGCCAGCAGCTTAGCCGAACGAGGGGCCCAGCATTTT. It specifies CASSLAERGAQHF.

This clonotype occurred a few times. For the CDR3, the DNA is TGCAGTGCTAGGGGCATAGCGGGGGAAGTTATCGCCGGGGAGCTGTTTTTT. Translation: CSARGIAGEVIAGELFF. V and J are TRBV20-1 and TRBJ2-2; 9 bases agree with TRBD2. CDR1 DFQATT and CDR2 SNEGSKA come from the germline V gene (reference sequence). The CDR3 runs 17 residues. Trimming removed 3 bases from V and 6 bases from J; junction bases left unmatched: 14.

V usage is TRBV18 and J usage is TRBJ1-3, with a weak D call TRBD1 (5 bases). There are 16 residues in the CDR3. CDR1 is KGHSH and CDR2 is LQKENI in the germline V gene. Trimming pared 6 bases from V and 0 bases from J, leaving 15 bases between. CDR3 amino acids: CASSQTGGSSGNTIYF. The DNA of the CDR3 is TGTGCCAGCTCCCAAACAGGAGGGAGCTCTGGAAACACCATATATTTT.

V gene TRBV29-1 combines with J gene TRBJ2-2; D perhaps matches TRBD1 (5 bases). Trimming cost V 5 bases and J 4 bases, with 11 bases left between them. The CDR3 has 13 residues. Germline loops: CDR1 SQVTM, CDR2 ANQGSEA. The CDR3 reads CSVSRGGTGELFF. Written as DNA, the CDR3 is TGCAGCGTTAGTAGGGGTGGCACCGGGGAGCTGTTTTTT.

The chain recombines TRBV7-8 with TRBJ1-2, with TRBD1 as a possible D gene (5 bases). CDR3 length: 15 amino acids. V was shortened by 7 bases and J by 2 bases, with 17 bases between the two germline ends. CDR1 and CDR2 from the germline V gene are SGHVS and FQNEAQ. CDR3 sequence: CASTPAGRVNYGYTF. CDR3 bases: TGTGCCAGCACCCCGGCAGGGCGAGTAAACTATGGCTACACCTTC.

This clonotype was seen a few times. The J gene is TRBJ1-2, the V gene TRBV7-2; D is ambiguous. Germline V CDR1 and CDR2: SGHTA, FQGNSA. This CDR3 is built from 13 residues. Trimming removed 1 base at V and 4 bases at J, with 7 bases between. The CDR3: CASSLEPAYGYTF. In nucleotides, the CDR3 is TGTGCCAGCAGCTTAGAGCCGGCCTATGGCTACACCTTC.